This T cell receptor beta chain was identified during a study of blood T cell repertoires in COVID-19. Overall study: Nucleic acid was either cDNA or gDNA, and it came from T cells, B-cell-depleted T cells, or PBMCs.

Germline CDR1 and CDR2: SGDLS and YYNGEE. This CDR3 is built from 14 residues. V was shortened by 4 bases and J by 1 base, with 11 bases between the two germline ends. In the original processing: Quantification of nucleated cells was approximated via reference gene primer amplification. Clones were read by immunoSEQ multiplex PCR, and TCRdb kept only the in-frame ones, dropping some. That table gives V, J and clone size, and the DNA gave D and trimming. The sample yields 200,000 to 250,000 clones, 85% to 90% seen once. J is TRBJ1-1 and V is TRBV9; D perhaps matches TRBD1 (5 bases). The specimen sequenced was peripheral blood. The sequence was obtained from a woman between 50 and 59 years old with acute or convalescent COVID-19. CDR3 in amino acids: CASSPRTPNTEAFF. The CDR3 DNA is TGTGCCAGCAGCCCCCGGACACCGAACACTGAAGCTTTCTTT.